These 10 T cell receptor beta chains were sequenced from one sample in a study of blood T cells in healthy people across ages. Then a second PCR, running about 6 to 11 cycles, was carried out with a sample-barcoded 5' primer and a J-beta primer mix. MiXCR, run by TCRdb on the 5' RACE reads, gives a single entry per CDR3 protein. The data contain about 1,400,000 distinct CDR3 sequences, around 39% of them singletons. Sequencing was done on a sample of blood. Receptors originate from a woman under 30 in good health.

The V call is TRBV6-5, the J call TRBJ2-7; 11 bases are a match to TRBD2. CDR1 is MNHEY, CDR2 SVGAGI, per germline. The CDR3 consists of 13 residues. Trimming cost V 8 bases and J 7 bases; bases outside gene matches: 7. The CDR3: CASGTSGYNEQYF. The CDR3 nucleotides are TGTGCCAGCGGGACTAGCGGTTACAATGAGCAGTACTTC.

In this sample, this clonotype turned up a few times. The CDR3 sequence: CASRARTGESYEQYF. Here the CDR3 DNA reads TGTGCCAGCAGGGCACGGACAGGCGAAAGCTACGAGCAGTACTTC. This chain connects TRBV6-1 to TRBJ2-7; 7 positions match TRBD1. The length of the CDR3 is 15 residues. Germline trimming cut 6 bases from V and 3 bases from J; bases unmatched to any gene: 11. Germline lookup yields CDR1 MNHNS and CDR2 SASEGT.

The V call is TRBV3-1, the J call TRBJ2-5; 9 nucleotides align to TRBD2. V trimming: 3 bases; J trimming: 1 base; junction bases outside the gene matches: 3. Per germline, CDR1 LGHDT and CDR2 YNNKEL (reference sequence). This CDR3 contains 15 residues. The CDR3 here is CASSHLTSGQETQYF. CDR3 bases: TGTGCCAGCAGCCACCTGACTAGCGGCCAAGAGACCCAGTACTTC.

The chain uses TRBV23-1 and TRBJ2-1; no clear D gene. TRBV23-1 is assigned to the ORF class and has an uncertain function. V was shortened by 6 bases and J by 0 bases, with 18 bases between the two germline ends. The CDR3 length is 17 residues. In DNA, the CDR3 is TGCGCCAGCAGCAGTCTCCGAACAACCAGCTCCTACAATGAGCAGTTCTTC. Translating it yields CASSSLRTTSSYNEQFF.

Written as DNA, the CDR3 is TGTGCCAGCAGCCAAGAGACCCACGAGCAGTTCTTC. Its translation is CASSQETHEQFF. J is TRBJ2-1 and V is TRBV4-2; D is unresolved. Germline V CDR1 and CDR2: LGHNA, YNFKEQ. This CDR3 is 12 amino acids long. The V and J ends lost 0 bases and 10 bases respectively, with 7 bases between them.

The V call is TRBV20-1, the J call TRBJ2-7, with 10 bases that match TRBD2. Trimming took 1 base from V and 2 from J; bases not matched to a gene: 8. This CDR3 has 16 amino acids. Germline CDR1 DFQATT, CDR2 SNEGSKA (reference sequence). CDR3 in amino acids: CSARASVAGGPYEQYF. The DNA of the CDR3 is TGCAGTGCTAGAGCCTCGGTAGCGGGAGGTCCCTACGAGCAGTACTTC.

Of note for this clonotype: The junction departs from germline at one end; a sequencing error may be responsible. The J gene is TRBJ1-2, the V gene TRBV10-3, with 9 bases lining up with TRBD1. CDR1 and CDR2 from the germline V gene are ENHRY and SYGVKD. This CDR3 spans 13 amino acids. The CDR3 DNA sequence: TGTGCCACCAGTACCGGGACAGGGCATGGCTACACCTTC. Its translation is CATSTGTGHGYTF.

In its sample, this clonotype was seen a few times. This chain links TRBV20-1 with TRBJ2-1, with 8 bases matching TRBD1. Germline V gene sequence: CDR1 DFQATT, CDR2 SNEGSKA (reference sequence). CDR3 length equals 13 residues. The junction had 5 bases not matched to a gene; V was cut back by 6 bases and J by 4 bases. The CDR3 nucleotides are TGCAGTGCAACGGGACAGGTATACAATGAGCAGTTCTTC. Its translation is CSATGQVYNEQFF.

This clonotype was detected only a few times. The chain is built from TRBV3-1 and TRBJ1-5; 7 nucleotides match TRBD1. In germline, CDR1 is LGHDT, CDR2 YNNKEL (reference sequence). The CDR3 consists of 15 residues. Losses at the gene ends were 0 bases for V and 10 bases for J; bases not matched to a gene: 9. The CDR3 DNA follows: TGTGCCAGCAGCCAAGAGGCCAGGGGGGCGAATCCCCAGCATTTT. It translates to CASSQEARGANPQHF.

The chain couples TRBV29-1 to TRBJ1-1; D perhaps matches TRBD1 (5 bases). CDR1 is SQVTM, CDR2 ANQGSEA, per germline. The V and J ends lost 2 bases and 4 bases respectively, with 11 bases between them. The CDR3 extends over 13 amino acids. Here the CDR3 DNA reads TGCAGCGTTGAATATGGGGGGAGCACTGAAGCTTTCTTT. This codes for CSVEYGGSTEAFF.